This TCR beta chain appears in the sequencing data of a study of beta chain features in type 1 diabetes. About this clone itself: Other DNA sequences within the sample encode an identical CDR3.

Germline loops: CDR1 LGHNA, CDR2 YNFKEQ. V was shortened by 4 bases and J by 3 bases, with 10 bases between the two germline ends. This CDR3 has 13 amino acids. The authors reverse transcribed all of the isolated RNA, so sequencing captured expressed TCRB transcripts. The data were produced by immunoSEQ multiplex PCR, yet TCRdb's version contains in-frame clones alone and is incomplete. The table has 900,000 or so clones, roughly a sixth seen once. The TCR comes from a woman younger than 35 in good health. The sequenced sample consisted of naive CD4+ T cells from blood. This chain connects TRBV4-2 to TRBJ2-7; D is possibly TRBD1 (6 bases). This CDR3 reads CASSPDRNYEQYF. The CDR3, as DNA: TGTGCCAGCAGCCCTGACAGGAACTACGAGCAGTACTTC.